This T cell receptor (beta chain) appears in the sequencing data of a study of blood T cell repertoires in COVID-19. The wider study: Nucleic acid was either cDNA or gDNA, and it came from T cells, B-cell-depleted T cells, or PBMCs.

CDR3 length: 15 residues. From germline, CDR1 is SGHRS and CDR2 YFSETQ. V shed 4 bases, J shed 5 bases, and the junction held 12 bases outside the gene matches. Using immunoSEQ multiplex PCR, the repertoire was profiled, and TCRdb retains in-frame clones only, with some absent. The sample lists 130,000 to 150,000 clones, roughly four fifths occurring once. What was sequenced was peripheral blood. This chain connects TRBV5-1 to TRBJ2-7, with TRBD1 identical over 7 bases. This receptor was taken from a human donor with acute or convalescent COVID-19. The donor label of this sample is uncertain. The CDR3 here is CASSRTGARGHEQYF. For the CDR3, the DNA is TGCGCCAGCAGCCGTACAGGGGCCCGAGGCCACGAGCAGTACTTC.